The text below deals with one T cell receptor (beta chain). Its antigen is not identified. This specimen belongs to a study of T cells in Graves' hyperthyroidism and ophthalmopathy. About the research overall: The blood sample was taken at first diagnosis, before treatment began.

RNA transcripts provided the source from which TCR beta CDR3 regions were amplified. The HTBI primer set served for first-round RT-PCR of the TCR CDR3. TCRdb processed the multiplex PCR reads anew with MiXCR; each CDR3 protein has one entry. The sample includes some 270,000 distinct CDR3 sequences, approximately 25% seen only once; the top ten take roughly 40%. Broader study findings: Ophthalmopathy, which appeared later, was predicted by the model a median about 6 months before onset.

This sequence was found in a woman in her 40s with Graves' ophthalmopathy. Sequencing used blood.

DNA for the CDR3: TGCAGTGCTATTGTCCCCGCAGGGGGACTAGCGGGATCCTACGAGCAGTACTTC. The encoded protein is CSAIVPAGGLAGSYEQYF. V gene TRBV20-1 combines with J gene TRBJ2-7, with TRBD2 matching over 13 bases. Germline lookup yields CDR1 DFQATT and CDR2 SNEGSKA (reference sequence). The CDR3 loop spans 18 amino acids. With 4 bases clipped from V and 1 base from J, the junction kept 13 bases outside the gene matches.